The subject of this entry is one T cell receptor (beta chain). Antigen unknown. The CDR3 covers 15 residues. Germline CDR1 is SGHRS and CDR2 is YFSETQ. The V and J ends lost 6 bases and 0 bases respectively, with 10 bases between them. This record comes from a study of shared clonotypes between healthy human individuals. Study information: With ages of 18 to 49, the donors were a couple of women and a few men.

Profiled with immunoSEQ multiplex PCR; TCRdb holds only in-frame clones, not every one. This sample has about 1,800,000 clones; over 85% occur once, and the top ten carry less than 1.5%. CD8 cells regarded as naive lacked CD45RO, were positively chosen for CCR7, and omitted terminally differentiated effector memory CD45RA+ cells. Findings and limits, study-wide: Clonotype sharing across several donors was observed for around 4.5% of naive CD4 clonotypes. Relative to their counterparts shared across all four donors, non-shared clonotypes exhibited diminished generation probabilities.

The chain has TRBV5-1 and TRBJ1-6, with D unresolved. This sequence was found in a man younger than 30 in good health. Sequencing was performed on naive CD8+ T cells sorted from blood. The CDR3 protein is CASNLESSYNSPLHF. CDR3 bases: TGCGCCAGCAACCTGGAGAGCTCCTATAATTCACCCCTCCACTTT. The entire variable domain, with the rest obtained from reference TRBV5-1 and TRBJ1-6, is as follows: KAGVTQTPRYLIKTRGQQVTLSCSPISGHRSVSWYQQTPGQGLQFLFEYFSETQRNKGNFPGRFSGRQFSNSRSEMNVSTLELGDSALYLCASNLESSYNSPLHFGNGTRLTVT.